These 7 T cell receptor beta chains share one sample of origin, sequenced in a study of human T cells and chemical hapten exposure. MiXCR was run by TCRdb on the RACE reads, yielding one entry per CDR3 protein. The sample carries some 80,000 distinct CDR3 sequences, approximately 10% recorded once. Time point noted: patch test 2, 6 weeks after DPC sensitization. Documented treatment: therapeutic diphenylcyclopropenone sensitization with weekly scalp DPC. The specimen was whole blood, collected in connection with sensitization to the hapten diphenylcyclopropenone (DPC). These receptors were obtained from a man aged 18 to 29 with alopecia areata. Some clones in this sample may be carry-over from other donors' samples.

This clonotype was seen a single time. One base away lies a much larger clone, so this may be a sequencing read error. The rearrangement uses TRBV4-3 and TRBJ1-4, with TRBD1 identical over 10 bases. V was pared by 4 bases and J by 4 bases, with 0 bases of the junction left unmatched. The germline gives CDR1 LGHNA, CDR2 YSLEER. This CDR3 spans 14 amino acids. CDR3 in DNA: TGCGCCAGCAGCCGGGACAGGGGTAATGAAAAACTGTTTTTT. Its translation: CASSRDRGNEKLFF.

This clonotype has a count of ten or more. This chain connects TRBV6-2 or TRBV6-3 to TRBJ1-5, with 7 nucleotides matching TRBD1. The CDR3 is 15 residues long. V lost 2 bases to trimming and J lost 7 bases; unmatched junction nucleotides: 8. The germline gives CDR1 MNHEY, CDR2 SVGEGT. The CDR3 DNA reads TGTGCCAGCAGTTACCGGTCAGGGGGTATGCAGCCCCAGCATTTT. Its protein is CASSYRSGGMQPQHF.

This clonotype was seen ten or more times. The chain is built from TRBV29-1 and TRBJ1-1; TRBD1 might be the D (5 bases). The CDR3 length is 13 residues. CDR1 SQVTM and CDR2 ANQGSEA come from the germline V gene. Trimming pared 7 bases from V and 4 bases from J, leaving 16 bases between. The DNA of the CDR3 is TGCAGCGGTCTCAGGGAATTAGGCACTGAAGCTTTCTTT. Amino acids: CSGLRELGTEAFF.

This chain joins TRBV21-1 and TRBJ2-4. TRBV21-1 is termed a pseudogene. The CDR3 spans 17 residues. CDR3 sequence reads: CASSKGVEWLAKNIQYF. CDR3 coding DNA: TGTGCCAGCAGCAAAGGGGTGGAATGGTTGGCCAAAAACATTCAGTACTTC.

This clonotype was observed many times. The CDR3 spells CASRAETGANEKLFF. The CDR3 DNA sequence: TGTGCCAGCAGAGCGGAGACAGGGGCCAATGAAAAACTGTTTTTT. The V call is TRBV2, the J call TRBJ1-4; 8 nucleotides line up with TRBD1. In germline, CDR1 is SNHLY, CDR2 FYNNEI. The CDR3 runs to 15 residues. With 6 bases clipped from V and 5 bases from J, the junction kept 8 bases outside the gene matches.

This clonotype was counted only a few times. The CDR3 DNA is TGTGCCAGCAGCTCAGGACTAGCGGGGCCCTATGAGCAGTTCTTC. Amino acids: CASSSGLAGPYEQFF. The chain combines TRBV7-6 with TRBJ2-1; 12 positions agree with TRBD2. The CDR3 runs 15 residues. With 4 bases clipped from V and 8 bases from J, the junction kept 6 bases outside the gene matches. Germline CDR1 SGHVS, CDR2 FNYEAQ.

The chain links TRBV27 to TRBJ2-7; maybe TRBD1 (5 bases). The CDR3 covers 13 residues. With 4 bases removed from V and 3 bases from J, the gap between germline ends came to 10 bases. Germline V lookup: CDR1 MNHEY, CDR2 SMNVEV (reference sequence). The DNA for the CDR3 is TGTGCCAGCAGTTCCCGACAGAACTACGAGCAGTACTTC. This translates into CASSSRQNYEQYF.